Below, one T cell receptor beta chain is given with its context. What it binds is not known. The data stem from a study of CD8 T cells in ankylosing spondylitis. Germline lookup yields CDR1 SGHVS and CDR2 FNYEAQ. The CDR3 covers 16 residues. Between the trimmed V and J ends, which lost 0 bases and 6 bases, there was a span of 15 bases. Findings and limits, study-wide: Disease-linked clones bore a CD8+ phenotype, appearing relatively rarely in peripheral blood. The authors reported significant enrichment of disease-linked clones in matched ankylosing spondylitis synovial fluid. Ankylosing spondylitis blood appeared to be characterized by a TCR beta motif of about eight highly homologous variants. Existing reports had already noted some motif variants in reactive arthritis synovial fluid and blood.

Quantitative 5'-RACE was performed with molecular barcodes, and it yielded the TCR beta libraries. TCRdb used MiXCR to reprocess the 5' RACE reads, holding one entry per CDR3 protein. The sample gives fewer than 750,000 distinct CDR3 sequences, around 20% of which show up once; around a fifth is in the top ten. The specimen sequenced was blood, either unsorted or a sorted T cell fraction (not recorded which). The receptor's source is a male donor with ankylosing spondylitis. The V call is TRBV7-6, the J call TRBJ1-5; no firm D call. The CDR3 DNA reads TGTGCCAGCAGCTTAGCCAACGGACCGGGCGGTCAGCCCCAGCATTTT. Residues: CASSLANGPGGQPQHF.